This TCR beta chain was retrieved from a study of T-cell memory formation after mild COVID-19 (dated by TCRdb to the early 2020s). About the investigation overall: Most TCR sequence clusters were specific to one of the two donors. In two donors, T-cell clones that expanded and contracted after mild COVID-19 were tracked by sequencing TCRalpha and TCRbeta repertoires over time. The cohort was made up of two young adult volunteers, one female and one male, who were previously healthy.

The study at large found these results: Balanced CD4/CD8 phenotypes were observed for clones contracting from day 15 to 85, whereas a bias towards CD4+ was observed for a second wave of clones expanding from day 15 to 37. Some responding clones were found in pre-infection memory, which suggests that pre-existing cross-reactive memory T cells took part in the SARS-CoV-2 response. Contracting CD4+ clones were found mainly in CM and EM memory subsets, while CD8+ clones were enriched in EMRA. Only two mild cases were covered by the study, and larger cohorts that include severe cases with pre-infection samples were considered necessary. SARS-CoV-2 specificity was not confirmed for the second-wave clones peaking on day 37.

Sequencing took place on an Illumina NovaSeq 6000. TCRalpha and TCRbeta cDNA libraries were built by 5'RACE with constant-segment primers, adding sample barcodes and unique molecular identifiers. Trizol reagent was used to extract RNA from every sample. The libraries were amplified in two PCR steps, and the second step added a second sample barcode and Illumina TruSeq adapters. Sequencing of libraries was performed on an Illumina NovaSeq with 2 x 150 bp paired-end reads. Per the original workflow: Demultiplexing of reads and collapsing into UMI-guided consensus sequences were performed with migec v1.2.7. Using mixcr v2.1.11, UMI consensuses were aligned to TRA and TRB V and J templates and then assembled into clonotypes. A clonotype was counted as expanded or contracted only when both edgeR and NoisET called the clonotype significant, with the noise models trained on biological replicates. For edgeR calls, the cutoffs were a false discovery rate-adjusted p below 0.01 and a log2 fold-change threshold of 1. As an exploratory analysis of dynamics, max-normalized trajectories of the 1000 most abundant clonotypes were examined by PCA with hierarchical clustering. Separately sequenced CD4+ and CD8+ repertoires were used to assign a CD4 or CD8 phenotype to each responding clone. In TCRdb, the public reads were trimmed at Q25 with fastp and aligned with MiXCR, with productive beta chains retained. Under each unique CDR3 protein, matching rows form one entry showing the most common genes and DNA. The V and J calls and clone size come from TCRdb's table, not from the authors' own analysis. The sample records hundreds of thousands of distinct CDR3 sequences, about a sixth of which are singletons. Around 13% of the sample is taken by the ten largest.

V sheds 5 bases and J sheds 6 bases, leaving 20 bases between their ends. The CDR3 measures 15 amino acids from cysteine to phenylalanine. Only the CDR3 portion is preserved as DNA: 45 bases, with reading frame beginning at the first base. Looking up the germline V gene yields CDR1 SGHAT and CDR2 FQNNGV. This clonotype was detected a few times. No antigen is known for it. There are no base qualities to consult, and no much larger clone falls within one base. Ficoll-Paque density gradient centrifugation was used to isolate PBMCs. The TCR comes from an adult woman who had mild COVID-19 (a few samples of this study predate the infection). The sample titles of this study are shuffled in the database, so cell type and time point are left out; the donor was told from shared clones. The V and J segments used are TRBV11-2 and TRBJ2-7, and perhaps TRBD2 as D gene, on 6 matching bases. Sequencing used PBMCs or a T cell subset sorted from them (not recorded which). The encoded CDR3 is CASSPAQWRAGEQYF. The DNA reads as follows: TGTGCCAGCAGCCCAGCTCAGTGGAGGGCTGGCGAGCAGTACTTC. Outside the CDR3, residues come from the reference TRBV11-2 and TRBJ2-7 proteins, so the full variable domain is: EAGVAQSPRYKIIEKRQSVAFWCNPISGHATLYWYQQILGQGPKLLIQFQNNGVVDDSQLPKDRFSAERLKGVDSTLKIQPAKLEDSAVYLCASSPAQWRAGEQYFGPGTRLTVT.